The 16 T cell receptor beta chains listed next were all sequenced from one sample in a study of blood T cell repertoires in COVID-19. Produced via immunoSEQ multiplex PCR; TCRdb's table is partial and in-frame only. The sample has 51,000 or so clones, about 90% seen once. The sequencing input was peripheral blood. The source is an elderly man with active or convalescent COVID-19.

The J gene is TRBJ1-2, the V gene TRBV7-3; 11 bases are shared with TRBD1. CDR1 and CDR2 (germline): SGHTA, FQGTGA. The trim removed 5 bases at V and 7 bases at J, leaving 9 bases unmatched. There are 15 residues in the CDR3. This CDR3 is CASSPMGQGGGGYTF. In DNA, the CDR3 is TGTGCCAGCAGCCCGATGGGACAGGGGGGAGGTGGCTACACCTTC.

The V and J genes are TRBV7-9 and TRBJ2-5; no clear D gene. The CDR3 length is 15 residues. Trimming took 1 base from V and 2 from J, leaving 11 bases between them. CDR1 and CDR2 from the germline V gene are SEHNR and FQNEAQ (reference sequence). The CDR3 bases are TGTGCCAGCAGCTTAGGGGTCGGGTATCAAGAGACCCAGTACTTC. It translates to CASSLGVGYQETQYF.

CDR3 sequence reads: CASSSDGTPGGTQYF. CDR3 nucleotide sequence: TGTGCCAGCAGTTCAGACGGGACCCCCGGGGGTACCCAGTACTTC. The V gene is TRBV6-6, the J gene TRBJ2-5; TRBD2 might be the D (6 bases). CDR1 MNHNY and CDR2 SVGAGI come from the germline V gene (reference sequence). Trimming took off 4 bases at V and 8 bases at J, with 20 bases between the two ends. The CDR3 has 15 residues.

The genes are TRBV5-1 and TRBJ2-7; 10 nucleotides agree with TRBD1. J was trimmed by 6 bases and V by 4 bases; bases with no gene match: 1. The germline V gene has CDR1 SGHRS and CDR2 YFSETQ. The CDR3 is 12 residues long. CDR3 in DNA: TGCGCCAGCAGCGGGACAGGGGTCGAGCAGTACTTC. Its protein is CASSGTGVEQYF.

This chain connects TRBV7-2 to TRBJ2-2, with D unclear. In germline, CDR1 is SGHTA, CDR2 FQGNSA. The CDR3 totals 14 residues. V lost 1 base and J 4 bases, leaving 7 bases between the germline ends. The CDR3: CASSLGGFTGELFF. The CDR3 nucleotides read TGTGCCAGCAGCTTAGGTGGCTTCACCGGGGAGCTGTTTTTT.

This clone was seen only a few times. The J gene is TRBJ2-7, the V gene TRBV19, with D perhaps TRBD2 (5 bases). Germline CDR1 reads LNHDA; CDR2 reads SQIVND (reference sequence). CDR3 length: 15 amino acids. The ends were cut back, 0 bases at V and 5 bases at J, with 14 bases in the middle. CDR3 coding DNA: TGTGCCAGTAGTATAGAGGGAACCGGGAATAACGAGCAGTACTTC. It yields the protein CASSIEGTGNNEQYF.

In this sample, this clone turned up once. The chain couples TRBV9 to TRBJ1-4; tentative D call: TRBD1 (5 bases). The germline V gene encodes CDR1 SGDLS and CDR2 YYNGEE. The CDR3 is made up of 15 amino acids. The ends were cut back, 1 base at V and 4 bases at J, with 11 bases in the middle. CDR3 DNA: TGTGCCAGCAGCGTAACAACAGGTGGTAATGAAAAACTGTTTTTT. This translates into CASSVTTGGNEKLFF. The full variable domain, its missing parts supplied by reference TRBV9 and TRBJ1-4, is DSGVTQTPKHLITATGQRVTLRCSPRSGDLSVYWYQQSLDQGLQFLIQYYNGEERAKGNILERFSAQQFPDLHSELNLSSLELGDSALYFCASSVTTGGNEKLFFGSGTQLSVL.

This clone was counted a few times. The chain uses TRBV4-2 and TRBJ2-7, with no clear D. Per the germline V gene, CDR1 is LGHNA and CDR2 is YNFKEQ. CDR3 size: 17 residues. V lost 0 bases and J lost 2, with 17 bases in between. CDR3 sequence: CASSQEASAYPTYEQYF. CDR3 DNA sequence: TGTGCCAGCAGCCAAGAAGCAAGCGCGTATCCCACCTACGAGCAGTACTTC.

This chain joins TRBV19 and TRBJ2-2; D might be TRBD2 (5 bases). Germline-derived CDR1 and CDR2 are LNHDA and SQIVND (reference sequence). This CDR3 is built from 15 residues. Between the trimmed V and J ends, which lost 5 bases and 4 bases, there was a span of 14 bases. The CDR3 nucleotides read TGTGCCAGTAGTCGGACGCCCCGGGGCACCGGGGAGCTGTTTTTT. This codes for CASSRTPRGTGELFF.

CDR3: CASSVGQDGNTEAFF. In DNA, the CDR3 is TGTGCCAGCTCAGTAGGACAGGATGGGAACACTGAAGCTTTCTTT. The rearrangement uses TRBV18 and TRBJ1-1, with TRBD1 matching over 7 bases. V lost 5 bases to trimming and J lost 1 base; unmatched junction nucleotides: 7. CDR3 length: 15 amino acids. Looked up from germline, CDR1 is KGHSH and CDR2 is LQKENI.

The chain combines TRBV30 with TRBJ2-7; tentative D call: TRBD1 (6 bases). Trimming cost V 4 bases and J 11 bases, with 21 bases left between them. This CDR3 spans 13 amino acids. Germline V gene lookup returns CDR1 GTSNPN and CDR2 SVGIG (reference sequence). DNA of the CDR3: TGTGCCTGGACCGAAGGTTGGGACATCGGGAAGTACTTC. As protein: CAWTEGWDIGKYF.

The genes are TRBV7-2 and TRBJ2-5, with TRBD1 identical over 12 bases. The V gene's germline CDR1 is SGHTA and CDR2 FQGNSA. The CDR3 is made up of 18 amino acids. The V segment lost 4 bases and the J segment 0 bases; nucleotides outside the gene matches: 9. The CDR3 DNA is TGTGCCAGCAGCTCGGGACAGGGGGCCAGCGCCTACCAAGAGACCCAGTACTTC. Translated: CASSSGQGASAYQETQYF.

This clone was seen only a few times. The rearrangement joins TRBV27 to TRBJ2-7; 8 bases are a match to TRBD1. The CDR3 loop spans 15 amino acids. Looked up from germline, CDR1 is MNHEY and CDR2 is SMNVEV (reference sequence). V shed 5 bases and J 6 bases; nucleotides not matched to a gene: 12. This chain's CDR3 is CASSAEQGAIVEQYF. The CDR3 region has the DNA TGTGCCAGCAGTGCCGAGCAGGGGGCGATAGTCGAGCAGTACTTC.

The rearrangement links TRBV7-2 to TRBJ2-7, with 7 bases matching TRBD1. This CDR3 comprises 13 residues. The ends lost 6 bases at V and 2 bases at J; junction bases unmatched: 4. Germline V CDR1 and CDR2: SGHTA, FQGNSA. This CDR3 reads CASSRTGAYEQYF. In DNA form, the CDR3 reads TGTGCCAGCAGTCGGACAGGAGCCTACGAGCAGTACTTC.

The chain carries TRBV10-3 and TRBJ1-2; 9 bases agree with TRBD1. The length of the CDR3 is 15 residues. V shed 5 bases and J 4 bases; nucleotides not matched to a gene: 8. Germline V CDR1 and CDR2: ENHRY, SYGVKD. CDR3 amino acids: CAISSLTGGVYGYTF. Written as DNA, the CDR3 is TGTGCCATCAGTTCCCTAACAGGGGGCGTCTATGGCTACACCTTC.

This chain links TRBV4-2 with TRBJ1-6, with 7 bases matching TRBD1. V was pared by 2 bases and J by 6 bases, with 10 bases of the junction left unmatched. This CDR3 is built from 17 residues. Germline CDR1 LGHNA, CDR2 YNFKEQ. The CDR3: CASSQQPLGQSNSPLHF. The CDR3 DNA reads TGTGCCAGCAGCCAACAACCACTGGGACAGAGTAATTCACCCCTCCACTTT.